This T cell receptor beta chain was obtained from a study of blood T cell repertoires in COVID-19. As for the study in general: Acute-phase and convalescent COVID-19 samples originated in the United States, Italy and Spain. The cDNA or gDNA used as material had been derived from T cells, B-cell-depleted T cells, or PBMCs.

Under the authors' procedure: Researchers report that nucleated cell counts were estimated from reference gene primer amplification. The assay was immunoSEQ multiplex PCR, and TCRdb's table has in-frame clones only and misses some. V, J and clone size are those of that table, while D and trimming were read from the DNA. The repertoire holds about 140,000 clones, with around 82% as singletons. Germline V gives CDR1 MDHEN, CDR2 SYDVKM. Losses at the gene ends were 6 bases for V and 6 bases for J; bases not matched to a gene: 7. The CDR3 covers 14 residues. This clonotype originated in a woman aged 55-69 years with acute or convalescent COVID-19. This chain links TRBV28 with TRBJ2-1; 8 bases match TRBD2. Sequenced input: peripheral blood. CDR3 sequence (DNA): TGTGCCAGCAGAACTAGCGGATGGGCCAATGAGCAGTTCTTC. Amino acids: CASRTSGWANEQFF.